Below are 32 T cell receptor beta chains sequenced from a single sample in a study of blood T cells in healthy people across ages. Alongside a J-beta primer mix, a sample-barcoded 5' primer served in a second PCR lasting roughly 6 to 12 cycles. TCRdb called the 5' RACE reads again in MiXCR, with one record for every CDR3 protein. The data contain some 1.1 million distinct CDR3 sequences, 30% to 40% of them singletons. Sequencing was performed on blood. All receptors derive from a young man in good health.

The V and J genes are TRBV5-1 and TRBJ1-6, with 8 bases lining up with TRBD1. J lost 7 bases, V lost 0 bases, and 6 bases had no gene match. The CDR3 covers 16 residues. Germline assignment: CDR1 SGHRS and CDR2 YFSETQ. The CDR3 coding sequence is TGCGCCAGCAGCTTGGGGGGGACAGGTGGCAATTCACCCCTCCACTTT. Residues: CASSLGGTGGNSPLHF.

This clonotype was seen a few times. The chain couples TRBV3-1 to TRBJ2-2; unclear D gene. CDR1 is LGHDT and CDR2 is YNNKEL in the germline V gene (reference sequence). The V end lost 3 bases, the J end lost 1 base, and 9 bases lay between the germline ends. The CDR3 sequence is 15 residues long. The DNA of the CDR3 is TGTGCCAGCAGCCAGTCCCCCAGGAACACCGGGGAGCTGTTTTTT. Translating gives CASSQSPRNTGELFF.

The chain employs TRBV4-1 and TRBJ1-2; 9 positions agree with TRBD1. V shed 4 bases, J shed 5 bases, and the junction held 8 bases outside the gene matches. Germline CDR1 reads MGHRA; CDR2 reads YSYEKL. The CDR3 is made up of 15 amino acids. CDR3 sequence (DNA): TGCGCCAGCAGCCCGGAACTGACAGGGGGATATGGCTACACCTTC. Translated, it gives CASSPELTGGYGYTF.

The chain is built from TRBV4-1 and TRBJ1-4; D gene ambiguous. In germline, CDR1 is MGHRA, CDR2 YSYEKL. The V end lost 1 base, the J end lost 6 bases, and 12 bases lay between the germline ends. This CDR3 spans 15 amino acids. The DNA of the CDR3 is TGCGCCAGCAGCCAAGTCGACCGACAAGATGAAAAACTGTTTTTT. Translating gives CASSQVDRQDEKLFF.

This chain connects TRBV11-2 to TRBJ2-5, with D hard to call. Trimming left V 5 bases short and J 5 bases short, with 12 bases between. Germline values: CDR1 SGHAT, CDR2 FQNNGV. The CDR3 spans 13 residues. CDR3 protein: CASSKRPAETQYF. CDR3 nucleotide sequence: TGTGCCAGCAGCAAAAGGCCTGCCGAGACCCAGTACTTC.

This clonotype was recorded a few times. The chain uses TRBV24-1 and TRBJ2-1, with 10 bases fitting TRBD1. Germline lookup yields CDR1 KGHDR and CDR2 SFDVKD. The CDR3 is made up of 16 amino acids. Unmatched junction bases numbered 2, after V lost 2 bases and J lost 2 bases. CDR3 sequence: CATSDSGQGAYNEQFF. DNA of the CDR3: TGTGCCACCAGTGATTCCGGACAGGGGGCCTACAATGAGCAGTTCTTC.

The chain uses TRBV2 and TRBJ1-5, with D unclear. The V end was cut by 4 bases, the J end by 6 bases, with 7 bases between. Germline CDR1 SNHLY, CDR2 FYNNEI. The CDR3 has 12 residues. The CDR3 here is CASSAKGQPQHF. CDR3 coding DNA: TGTGCCAGCAGTGCTAAGGGTCAGCCCCAGCATTTT. Based on the CDR3 plus reference TRBV2 and TRBJ1-5, the full variable domain is EPEVTQTPSHQVTQMGQEVILRCVPISNHLYFYWYRQILGQKVEFLVSFYNNEISEKSEIFDDQFSVERPDGSNFTLKIRSTKLEDSAMYFCASSAKGQPQHFGDGTRLSIL.

In its sample, this clonotype was seen a few times. This sequence joins TRBV10-3 and TRBJ2-3; D is ambiguous. Germline V gene data show CDR1 as ENHRY and CDR2 as SYGVKD. The CDR3 spans 14 residues. V was trimmed by 2 bases and J by 0 bases, leaving 6 bases between them. CDR3 sequence reads: CAISETPSTDTQYF. CDR3 bases: TGTGCCATCAGTGAGACTCCGAGCACAGATACGCAGTATTTT.

This clonotype showed up just a few times. This chain joins TRBV29-1 and TRBJ1-4; D unclear. V dropped 7 bases and J dropped 0 bases, with 9 bases sitting between them. Looked up from germline, CDR1 is SQVTM and CDR2 is ANQGSEA. This CDR3 is built from 13 residues. The DNA for the CDR3 is TGCAGCGCAAGAATTGCAACTAATGAAAAACTGTTTTTT. Translated, it gives CSARIATNEKLFF.

The V gene is TRBV20-1, the J gene TRBJ2-3, with D perhaps TRBD1 (6 bases). This CDR3 region has 16 residues. The V and J ends lost 4 bases and 0 bases respectively, with 17 bases between them. Germline V gene data show CDR1 as DFQATT and CDR2 as SNEGSKA (reference sequence). The DNA of the CDR3 is TGCAGTGCTAAGTTAAGGGGGACCACCAGCACAGATACGCAGTATTTT. It is translated as CSAKLRGTTSTDTQYF.

This chain joins TRBV27 and TRBJ1-4; 10 bases match TRBD1. Unmatched junction bases numbered 10, after V lost 6 bases and J lost 0 bases. The CDR3 is made up of 18 amino acids. Germline V CDR1 and CDR2: MNHEY, SMNVEV (reference sequence). The CDR3 bases are TGTGCCAGCAGCTCCCCTAGGACAGGGGGTTCAACTAATGAAAAACTGTTTTTT. Its translation: CASSSPRTGGSTNEKLFF.

The chain couples TRBV6-4 to TRBJ2-1; 8 bases are a match to TRBD2. The J call may be faulty, since TRBJ2-7 better matches the DNA end. This CDR3 is built from 15 residues. In germline, CDR1 is MRHNA, CDR2 SNTAGT. This CDR3 reads CASSDSSGGYNEQYF. In nucleotides, the CDR3 is TGTGCCAGCAGTGACTCAAGCGGGGGTTACAATGAGCAGTACTTC.

This clonotype turned up a few times. The chain has TRBV6-5 and TRBJ2-1; the match to TRBD2 covers 10 bases. There are 14 residues in the CDR3. From germline, CDR1 is MNHEY and CDR2 SVGAGI. Germline trimming cut 7 bases from V and 5 bases from J; bases unmatched to any gene: 5. CDR3 sequence: CASTRGLADNEQFF. CDR3 coding DNA: TGTGCCAGCACCCGCGGACTAGCGGACAATGAGCAGTTCTTC.

The rearrangement joins TRBV20-1 to TRBJ2-1; 8 nucleotides line up with TRBD2. The CDR3 extends over 15 amino acids. In germline, CDR1 is DFQATT, CDR2 SNEGSKA (reference sequence). The V segment lost 0 bases and the J segment 2 bases; nucleotides outside the gene matches: 3. This CDR3 is CSAREGAGAYNEQFF. The DNA for the CDR3 is TGCAGTGCTAGAGAGGGAGCGGGGGCCTACAATGAGCAGTTCTTC.

The CDR3: CASSLARGIHNEQFF. The CDR3, as DNA: TGTGCCAGCAGCTTAGCGAGGGGGATCCACAATGAGCAGTTCTTC. The chain is built from TRBV7-2 and TRBJ2-1, with a weak D call TRBD1 (6 bases). Germline-derived CDR1 and CDR2 are SGHTA and FQGNSA. Trimming took off 0 bases at V and 5 bases at J, with 11 bases between the two ends. The CDR3 totals 15 residues.

This clonotype was seen only a few times. V gene TRBV6-5 combines with J gene TRBJ2-5; D is undetermined. This CDR3 region has 16 residues. Germline CDR1 and CDR2: MNHEY and SVGAGI. V was clipped by 0 bases and J by 2 bases, with 13 bases between them. CDR3 sequence reads: CASSYSSGYRQETQYF. CDR3 DNA: TGTGCCAGCAGTTACTCCTCAGGTTACCGACAAGAGACCCAGTACTTC.

The chain combines TRBV12-3 or TRBV12-4 with TRBJ2-1; D might be TRBD1 or TRBD2, each matching 6 bases. Trimming pared 7 bases from V and 0 bases from J, leaving 31 bases between. The CDR3 has 21 residues. The CDR3 is CASTLHGGPFRILSSYNEQFF. The CDR3 DNA reads as TGTGCCAGCACCCTCCATGGGGGGCCTTTCAGGATCTTGAGCTCCTACAATGAGCAGTTCTTC.

The chain uses TRBV14 and TRBJ1-2; TRBD1 matches at 7 bases. The CDR3 is 14 residues long. Losses at the gene ends were 1 base for V and 7 bases for J; bases not matched to a gene: 6. CDR1 SGHDN and CDR2 FVKESK come from the germline V gene. The chain's CDR3 is CASSQAPQGTGYTF. The CDR3 DNA reads as TGTGCCAGCAGCCAAGCCCCACAGGGGACTGGCTACACCTTC.

This clonotype showed up just a few times. The chain carries TRBV13 and TRBJ2-2; D might be TRBD2 (5 bases). The V gene's germline CDR1 is PRHDT and CDR2 FYEKMQ (reference sequence). The V end lost 5 bases, the J end lost 1 base, and 14 bases lay between the germline ends. CDR3 size: 16 residues. The CDR3 reads CASSPPGFLNTGELFF. The CDR3 DNA reads TGTGCCAGCAGCCCTCCGGGGTTTCTGAACACCGGGGAGCTGTTTTTT.

V usage is TRBV20-1 and J usage is TRBJ1-4; TRBD1 is a possible D gene (6 bases). Germline assignment: CDR1 DFQATT and CDR2 SNEGSKA (reference sequence). V lost 1 base, J lost 16 bases, and 13 bases lay in between. The CDR3 sequence is 11 residues long. The CDR3 here is CSARGGGQPFF. In nucleotides, the CDR3 is TGCAGTGCTAGAGGAGGGGGACAACCGTTTTTT.

Notes on this clonotype: This may be a read error: a much more frequent sequence differs by one nucleotide. The chain recombines TRBV4-1 with TRBJ2-3; D uncertain. This CDR3 region has 12 residues. Germline values: CDR1 MGHRA, CDR2 YSYEKL. The CDR3 here is CAGSQQSDTQYF. CDR3 sequence (DNA): TGCGCCGGCAGCCAGCAATCGGATACGCAGTATTTT.

This sequence joins TRBV12-3 or TRBV12-4 and TRBJ2-5, with a possible D match to TRBD1 (6 bases). Trimming took off 5 bases at V and 1 base at J, with 14 bases between the two ends. The CDR3 is 15 residues long. CDR3 DNA: TGTGCCAGCAGTCCACCGCGGACAGCCCAAGAGACCCAGTACTTC. Protein sequence: CASSPPRTAQETQYF.

This clonotype occurred many times. The gene calls are TRBV20-1 and TRBJ2-5; D gene unclear. The CDR3 spans 11 residues. V was clipped by 6 bases and J by 0 bases, with 5 bases between them. CDR1 and CDR2 (germline): DFQATT, SNEGSKA (reference sequence). The CDR3 protein is CSATDQETQYF. The CDR3 DNA reads TGCAGTGCGACCGACCAAGAGACCCAGTACTTC.

This clonotype was detected only a few times. The chain recombines TRBV12-3 or TRBV12-4 with TRBJ2-7; D is unclear. This CDR3 contains 12 residues. V lost 5 bases and J 1 base, leaving 6 bases between the germline ends. The CDR3 DNA sequence: TGTGCCAGCAGTCCACAATCCTACGAGCAGTACTTC. Translating gives CASSPQSYEQYF.

V usage is TRBV10-3 and J usage is TRBJ1-2; TRBD1 is a possible D gene (6 bases). The CDR3 has 13 amino acids. The V end lost 3 bases, the J end lost 3 bases, and 8 bases lay between the germline ends. From germline, CDR1 is ENHRY and CDR2 SYGVKD. The CDR3 reads CAISEQGHYGYTF. Here the CDR3 DNA reads TGTGCCATCAGTGAACAGGGTCACTATGGCTACACCTTC.

The J gene is TRBJ1-3, the V gene TRBV6-2 or TRBV6-3; 9 bases align to TRBD1. The CDR3 is 15 amino acids. The J segment lost 3 bases and the V segment lost 5 bases, leaving 5 bases of the junction unmatched. CDR1 MNHEY and CDR2 SVGEGT come from the germline V gene. CDR3 nucleotide sequence: TGTGCCAGCAGTCGGACAGGGGCGCGTGGAAACACCATATATTTT. Protein: CASSRTGARGNTIYF.

Only a few counts were recorded for this clonotype. CDR3 DNA sequence: TGTGCCAGCAGTAGGAACCCACAAGAGACCCAGTACTTC. Protein product: CASSRNPQETQYF. The J gene is TRBJ2-5, the V gene TRBV6-5; D unresolved. V was trimmed by 5 bases and J by 2 bases, leaving 9 bases between them. CDR1 and CDR2 from the germline V gene are MNHEY and SVGAGI. The CDR3 covers 13 residues.

Worth noting for this clonotype: A much larger clone lies one base from this, so it may be a read error. V and J are TRBV29-1 and TRBJ2-1; tentative D call: TRBD2 (6 bases). The CDR3 has 13 residues. V lost 7 bases and J lost 13, with 23 bases in between. From germline, CDR1 is SQVTM and CDR2 ANQGSEA. CDR3: CSGSEGSAETQFF. CDR3 nucleotides: TGCAGCGGTTCGGAGGGATCCGCAGAGACCCAGTTCTTC.

This rearrangement joins TRBV12-3 or TRBV12-4 to TRBJ1-1; perhaps TRBD1 as D (5 bases). Trimming took 5 bases from V and 0 from J, leaving 16 bases between them. The CDR3 runs to 16 residues. CDR3 residues: CASSPSPGTVNTEAFF. Written as DNA, the CDR3 is TGTGCCAGCAGTCCTTCCCCCGGGACGGTGAACACTGAAGCTTTCTTT.

This clonotype turned up a few times. V gene TRBV5-5 combines with J gene TRBJ2-3; 8 bases map to TRBD1. The CDR3 covers 15 residues. The germline V gene has CDR1 SGHKS and CDR2 YYEKEE (reference sequence). V lost 4 bases and J lost 5; bases outside the gene matches: 9. CDR3 DNA sequence: TGTGCCAGCAGCATTGGACAGGGACGGAAAGATACGCAGTATTTT. Protein sequence: CASSIGQGRKDTQYF.

This clonotype showed up many times. The chain employs TRBV25-1 and TRBJ1-2, with a tentative D call TRBD1 (5 bases). The germline CDR1 and CDR2 sequences are MGHDK and SYGVNS. The CDR3 spans 16 residues. Trimming pared 2 bases from V and 4 bases from J, leaving 17 bases between. The CDR3 bases are TGTGCCAGCAGTGAAGGGGCCCCGAGAGACACCTATGGCTACACCTTC. Translating it yields CASSEGAPRDTYGYTF.

The J gene is TRBJ1-2, the V gene TRBV27, with D perhaps matching TRBD1 (5 bases). This CDR3 region has 15 residues. V lost 4 bases, J lost 2 bases, and 14 bases lay in between. CDR1 is MNHEY and CDR2 is SMNVEV in the germline V gene (reference sequence). For the CDR3, the DNA is TGTGCCAGCAGTTCCTGGGGGGTTTTAAACTATGGCTACACCTTC. As protein: CASSSWGVLNYGYTF.